The 12 T cell receptor beta chains listed next were all sequenced from one sample in a study of fetal regulatory T cell absence and autoimmunity. TCRdb's copy holds only in-frame clones and misses some; the assay was immunoSEQ multiplex PCR. The repertoire holds around 100,000 clones, with roughly 78% as singletons. The sample comprised pancreas tissue. These TCRs come from a male donor with IPEX syndrome.

This clone appeared once. The chain uses TRBV5-6 and TRBJ1-2, with TRBD1 as a possible D gene (5 bases). From germline, CDR1 is SGHDT and CDR2 YYEEEE. The germline V and J ends were trimmed by 1 base and 7 bases, with 8 bases remaining between them. The CDR3 contains 12 residues. CDR3 amino acids: CASSLYGAGYTF. The CDR3 DNA reads as TGTGCCAGCAGCTTGTACGGGGCTGGCTACACCTTC.

This rearrangement joins TRBV7-8 to TRBJ2-5; 8 nucleotides agree with TRBD1. Germline CDR1 reads SGHVS; CDR2 reads FQNEAQ. There are 15 residues in the CDR3. V lost 7 bases to trimming and J lost 2 bases; unmatched junction nucleotides: 9. CDR3 DNA sequence: TGTGCCAGCATCCAAGACAGGGGCTTACAAGAGACCCAGTACTTC. Amino acid sequence: CASIQDRGLQETQYF.

The chain couples TRBV5-3 to TRBJ1-1; 8 bases line up with TRBD1. TRBV5-3 is an ORF; its function is uncertain. Trimming at V came to 4 bases and at J to 10 bases, leaving 3 bases not matched to a gene. This CDR3 region has 11 residues. The CDR3 region is CARSLQGVAFF. Here the CDR3 DNA reads TGTGCCAGAAGCCTACAGGGGGTAGCTTTCTTT.

The chain carries TRBV4-3 and TRBJ2-3; no clear D. Germline CDR1 LGHNA, CDR2 YSLEER. Trimming took off 1 base at V and 6 bases at J, with 11 bases between the two ends. The CDR3 sequence is 14 residues long. The CDR3 is CASSQANRYDTQYF. CDR3 coding DNA: TGCGCCAGCAGCCAAGCAAACCGGTACGATACGCAGTATTTT.

The chain carries TRBV25-1 and TRBJ1-2; weak D call: TRBD1 (6 bases). This CDR3 spans 12 amino acids. Germline V lookup: CDR1 MGHDK, CDR2 SYGVNS. Trimming stripped 3 bases from V and 4 bases from J, with 6 bases between. CDR3 sequence (DNA): TGTGCCAGCAGTGACAGGGGCTATGGCTACACCTTC. Translated, it gives CASSDRGYGYTF.

The chain is built from TRBV4-2 and TRBJ2-1; 7 bases map to TRBD2. The CDR3 totals 14 residues. Losses at the gene ends were 1 base for V and 10 bases for J; bases not matched to a gene: 7. Germline lookup yields CDR1 LGHNA and CDR2 YNFKEQ. The CDR3 DNA follows: TGTGCCAGCAGCCAAGGGTGGGAGGGTTGGGAGCAGTTCTTC. Translating gives CASSQGWEGWEQFF.

The chain joins TRBV9 to TRBJ2-3; D gene ambiguous. CDR3 length: 13 amino acids. Between the trimmed V and J ends, which lost 0 bases and 3 bases, there was a span of 5 bases. The germline V gene encodes CDR1 SGDLS and CDR2 YYNGEE. The CDR3 DNA follows: TGTGCCAGCAGCGTAGGGATGACAGATACGCAGTATTTT. As protein: CASSVGMTDTQYF. Full variable domain (missing parts from reference TRBV9 and TRBJ2-3): DSGVTQTPKHLITATGQRVTLRCSPRSGDLSVYWYQQSLDQGLQFLIQYYNGEERAKGNILERFSAQQFPDLHSELNLSSLELGDSALYFCASSVGMTDTQYFGPGTRLTVL.

This clone was recorded once. This chain connects TRBV10-3 to TRBJ1-1; TRBD1 matches 8 bases. Trimming took 3 bases from V and 10 from J; bases not matched to a gene: 10. Germline values: CDR1 ENHRY, CDR2 SYGVKD. The CDR3 covers 14 residues. Here the CDR3 DNA reads TGTGCCATCAGTGAAGGGAGGGGGGGGACAGGAGCTTTCTTT. Amino acids: CAISEGRGGTGAFF.

The rearrangement links TRBV30 to TRBJ2-5, with D possibly TRBD2 on 5 matching bases. Trimming pared 5 bases from V and 0 bases from J, leaving 13 bases between. Germline CDR1 GTSNPN, CDR2 SVGIG (reference sequence). The CDR3 spans 14 residues. The CDR3 nucleotides read TGTGCCTGGCAAGCGGATGGGTACCAAGAGACCCAGTACTTC. Its protein is CAWQADGYQETQYF.

Here the CDR3 DNA reads TGTGCCTGGGGACTAGCGGGGGGGCCTTTGGAGACCCAGTACTTC. It yields the protein CAWGLAGGPLETQYF. V usage is TRBV30 and J usage is TRBJ2-5; 15 positions match TRBD2. Trimming removed 5 bases from V and 5 bases from J; junction bases left unmatched: 6. The CDR3 length is 15 residues. Germline loops: CDR1 GTSNPN, CDR2 SVGIG (reference sequence). Full variable domain (missing parts from reference TRBV30 and TRBJ2-5): SQTIHQWPATLVQPVGSPLSLECTVEGTSNPNLYWYRQAAGRGLQLLFYSVGIGQISSEVPQNLSASRPQDRQFILSSKKLLLSDSGFYLCAWGLAGGPLETQYFGPGTRLLVL.

The chain joins TRBV6-6 to TRBJ1-4; D gene uncertain. V dropped 7 bases and J dropped 8 bases, with 17 bases sitting between them. Germline CDR1 MNHNY, CDR2 SVGAGI (reference sequence). The CDR3 has 14 residues. CDR3 sequence (DNA): TGTGCCAGCACCCTAAATGAGGGCTCCGAAAAACTGTTTTTT. It is translated as CASTLNEGSEKLFF.

The CDR3 DNA reads TGTGCCAGCAGTGAAGAGGGGGGAAGTAATGAGCAGTTCTTC. It encodes CASSEEGGSNEQFF. J is TRBJ2-1 and V is TRBV2; D might be TRBD1 or TRBD2, each matching 6 bases. CDR1 and CDR2 (germline): SNHLY, FYNNEI. Trimming cost V 1 base and J 7 bases, with 11 bases left between them. This CDR3 is built from 14 residues.